This T cell receptor beta chain was identified in a study of vaccination and CD4 T cells after COVID-19. The CDR3 is 13 amino acids. Germline V gives CDR1 SGHNT, CDR2 YENEEA. Trimming cost V 4 bases and J 6 bases, with 12 bases left between them. Noted treatment: approximately nine-day PBMC culture with coronavirus spike peptide pools or control peptides (ViraFEST assay). The Oncomine TCR Beta short-read assay sequenced DNA from cultured CD4+ T cells. MiXCR, applied by TCRdb to the PCR reads, yields one record per CDR3 protein. The sample carries some 19,000 distinct CDR3 sequences, under 45% recorded once. This clonotype was detected a few times. The antigen remains unidentified.

The clonotype comes from a human donor with COVID-19. The sample consisted of cultured CD4+ T cells from blood. The chain links TRBV11-3 to TRBJ1-2; D uncertain. The CDR3 nucleotides are TGTGCCAGCAGCTACTCTCTGAGGGATGGCTACACCTTC. Its protein product is CASSYSLRDGYTF.